The clone carrying this T cell receptor (beta chain) was detected a few times. What it recognizes is unknown. CDR3 length: 10 residues. Germline V gene sequence: CDR1 ENHRY, CDR2 SYGVKD. Between the trimmed V and J ends, which lost 8 bases and 7 bases, there was a span of 8 bases. This table comes from immunoSEQ multiplex PCR, and its TCRdb copy is limited to in-frame clones, with some not included. The sample records about 120,000 clones, around 94% being singletons. These data belong to a study of siplizumab effects on memory and regulatory T cells. General study findings and limits: Alloreactive sequences traceable to unstimulated CD4+ memory cells were significantly reduced by siplizumab. Memory T cells appeared less diverse than naive cells, which seemed to contribute substantially to alloresponse.

This rearrangement joins TRBV10-3 to TRBJ1-2; D gene unclear. Sequenced: non-Treg CD4+ T cells sorted from blood. The receptor was derived from a human donor in good health. CDR3 sequence: CAIGPSGYTF. CDR3 nucleotides: TGTGCCATCGGGCCTAGTGGCTACACCTTC.